One sample yielded the 11 T cell receptor beta chains listed below, sequenced in a study of monozygotic twins with inflammatory bowel disease (dated by TCRdb to between 2018 and 2020). Libraries were built with 5' RACE. These reads were obtained on an Illumina HiSeq 2500. TCRdb reprocessed the reads, and each CDR3 protein sequence is entered once, without DNA. The sample's records list some 170,000 distinct CDR3 sequences. The leading ten clones occupy under 3.5% of the sample. Sequences were obtained from blood. These receptor sequences come from a human donor with ulcerative colitis or Crohn's disease, or a healthy co-twin of an affected twin (not recorded which).

The J gene is TRBJ2-1, the V gene TRBV5-4; TCRdb selects TRBD1, and the lack of DNA leaves this call unchecked. The germline V gene has CDR1 SGHNT and CDR2 YYREEE (reference sequence). CDR3 length: 16 residues. Here the CDR3 reads CASATVQWEQVDEQFF.

The rearrangement joins TRBV28 to TRBJ2-3. Germline values: CDR1 MDHEN, CDR2 SYDVKM. The CDR3 has 15 amino acids. This CDR3 is CASTSLGPSQDTQYF.

The chain recombines TRBV20-1 with TRBJ1-4; the TCRdb D gene call, TRBD1, has no DNA to confirm it. This CDR3 is built from 13 residues. Germline V gene data show CDR1 as DFQATT and CDR2 as SNEGSKA (reference sequence). The CDR3 is CSAPWGVGEKLFF.

The rearrangement links TRBV18 to TRBJ1-1; the TRBD1 assignment by TCRdb is unverifiable without DNA. CDR1 is KGHSH and CDR2 is LQKENI in the germline V gene. The CDR3 extends over 13 amino acids. CDR3 residues: CASKQGPNTEAFF.

The J gene is TRBJ2-7, the V gene TRBV7-9. This CDR3 has 16 residues. Germline V gene sequence: CDR1 SEHNR, CDR2 FQNEAQ (reference sequence). The CDR3 reads CASSLVMWGSSYEQYF.

The V call is TRBV5-1, the J call TRBJ1-5; TCRdb proposes TRBD1, but this gene call is untestable without DNA. The V gene's germline CDR1 is SGHRS and CDR2 YFSETQ. The CDR3 contains 15 residues. CDR3 residues: CASSSGQGGNQPQHF.

This rearrangement joins TRBV10-3 to TRBJ2-1; TCRdb indicates TRBD1, and absent DNA this call remains unverified. Germline V gene lookup returns CDR1 ENHRY and CDR2 SYGVKD. The CDR3 has 13 amino acids. The CDR3 region is CATRSEGVNEQFF.

The chain links TRBV7-2 to TRBJ2-1. From germline, CDR1 is SGHTA and CDR2 FQGNSA. The CDR3 covers 11 residues. CDR3: CASSSDLEQFF.

This chain connects TRBV24-1 to TRBJ2-1; TCRdb gives TRBD1 as the D gene, but with no DNA this cannot be confirmed. This CDR3 region has 13 residues. Germline loops: CDR1 KGHDR, CDR2 SFDVKD. The CDR3 loop is CATSDLQGEEQFF.

The chain links TRBV3-1 to TRBJ1-4; TCRdb lists TRBD1, though no DNA is available to test this call. The CDR3 covers 14 residues. Germline V gene lookup returns CDR1 LGHDT and CDR2 YNNKEL (reference sequence). CDR3 residues: CASSPLGGGEKLFF.

The chain is built from TRBV5-1 and TRBJ2-1; TCRdb returns TRBD1, unconfirmable since there is no DNA. This CDR3 spans 14 amino acids. Germline lookup yields CDR1 SGHRS and CDR2 YFSETQ. CDR3 sequence reads: CASSLGRDSGIQFF. Drawing the rest from reference TRBV5-1 and TRBJ2-1, the complete variable domain is KAGVTQTPRYLIKTRGQQVTLSCSPISGHRSVSWYQQTPGQGLQFLFEYFSETQRNKGNFPGRFSGRQFSNSRSEMNVSTLELGDSALYLCASSLGRDSGIQFFGPGTRLTVL.